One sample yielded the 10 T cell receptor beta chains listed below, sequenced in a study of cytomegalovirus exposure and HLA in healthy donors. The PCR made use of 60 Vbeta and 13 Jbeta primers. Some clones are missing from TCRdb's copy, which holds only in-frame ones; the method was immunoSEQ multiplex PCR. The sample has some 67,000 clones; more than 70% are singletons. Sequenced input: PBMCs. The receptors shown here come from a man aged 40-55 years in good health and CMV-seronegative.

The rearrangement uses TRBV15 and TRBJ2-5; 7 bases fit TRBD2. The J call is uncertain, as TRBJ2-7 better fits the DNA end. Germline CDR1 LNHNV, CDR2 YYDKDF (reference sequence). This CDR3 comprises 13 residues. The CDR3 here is CATSRDGGDEQYF. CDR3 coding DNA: TGTGCCACCAGCAGAGATGGGGGGGACGAGCAGTACTTC.

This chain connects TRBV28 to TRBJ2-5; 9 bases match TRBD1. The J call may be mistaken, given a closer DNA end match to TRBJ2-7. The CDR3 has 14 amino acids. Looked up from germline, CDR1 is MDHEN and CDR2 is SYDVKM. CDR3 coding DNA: TGTGCCAGCAGCTACAGGGGGCTTTCCTACGAGCAGTACTTC. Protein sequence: CASSYRGLSYEQYF.

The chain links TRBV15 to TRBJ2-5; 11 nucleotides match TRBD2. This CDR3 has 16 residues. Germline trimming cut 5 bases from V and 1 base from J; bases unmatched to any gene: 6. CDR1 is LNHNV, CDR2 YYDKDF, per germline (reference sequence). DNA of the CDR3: TGTGCCACCAGCCGCCGACTAGCGGGGACCCAAGAGACCCAGTACTTC. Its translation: CATSRRLAGTQETQYF. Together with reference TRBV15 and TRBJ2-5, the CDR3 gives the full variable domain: DAMVIQNPRYQVTQFGKPVTLSCSQTLNHNVMYWYQQKSSQAPKLLFHYYDKDFNNEADTPDNFQSRRPNTSFCFLDIRSPGLGDTAMYLCATSRRLAGTQETQYFGPGTRLLVL.

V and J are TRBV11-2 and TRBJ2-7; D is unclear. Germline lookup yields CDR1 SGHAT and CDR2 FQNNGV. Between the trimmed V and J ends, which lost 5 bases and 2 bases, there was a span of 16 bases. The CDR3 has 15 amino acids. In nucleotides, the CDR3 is TGTGCCAGCAGCGTGTTTCCAAGTATAGCCTACGAGCAGTACTTC. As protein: CASSVFPSIAYEQYF.

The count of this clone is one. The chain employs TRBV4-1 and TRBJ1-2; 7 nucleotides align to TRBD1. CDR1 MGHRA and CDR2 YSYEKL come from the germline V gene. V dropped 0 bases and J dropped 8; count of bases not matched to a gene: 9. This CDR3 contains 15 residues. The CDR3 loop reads CASSQDSAQGSGYTF. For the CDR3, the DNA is TGCGCCAGCAGCCAAGATTCCGCACAGGGGAGCGGCTACACCTTC.

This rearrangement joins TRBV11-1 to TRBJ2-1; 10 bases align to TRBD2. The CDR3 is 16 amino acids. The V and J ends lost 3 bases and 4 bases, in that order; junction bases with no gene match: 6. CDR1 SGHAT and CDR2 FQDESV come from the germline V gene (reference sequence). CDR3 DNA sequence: TGTGCCAGCAGCTTGGCAACTAGCGGGGTTTACAATGAGCAGTTCTTC. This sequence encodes CASSLATSGVYNEQFF. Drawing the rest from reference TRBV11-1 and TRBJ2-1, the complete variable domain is EAEVAQSPRYKITEKSQAVAFWCDPISGHATLYWYRQILGQGPELLVQFQDESVVDDSQLPKDRFSAERLKGVDSTLKIQPAELGDSAMYLCASSLATSGVYNEQFFGPGTRLTVL.

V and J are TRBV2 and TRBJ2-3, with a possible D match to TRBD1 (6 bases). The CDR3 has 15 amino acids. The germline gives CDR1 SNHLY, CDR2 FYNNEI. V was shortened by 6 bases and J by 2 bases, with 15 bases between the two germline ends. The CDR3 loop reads CASRLGQYHTDTQYF. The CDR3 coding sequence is TGTGCCAGCAGACTCGGACAGTATCACACAGATACGCAGTATTTT.

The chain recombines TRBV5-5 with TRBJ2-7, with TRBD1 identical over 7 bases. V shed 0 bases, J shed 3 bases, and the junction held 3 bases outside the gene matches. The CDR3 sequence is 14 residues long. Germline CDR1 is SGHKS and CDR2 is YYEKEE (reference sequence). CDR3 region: CASSLGAGGYEQYF. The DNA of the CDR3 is TGTGCCAGCAGCTTGGGGGCAGGGGGCTACGAGCAGTACTTC. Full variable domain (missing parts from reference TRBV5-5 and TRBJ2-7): DAGVTQSPTHLIKTRGQQVTLRCSPISGHKSVSWYQQVLGQGPQFIFQYYEKEERGRGNFPDRFSARQFPNYSSELNVNALLLGDSALYLCASSLGAGGYEQYFGPGTRLTVT.

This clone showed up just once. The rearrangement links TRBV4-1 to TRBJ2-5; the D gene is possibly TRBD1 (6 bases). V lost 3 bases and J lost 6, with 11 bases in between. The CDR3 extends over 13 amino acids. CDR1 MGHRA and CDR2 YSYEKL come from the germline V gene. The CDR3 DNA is TGCGCCAGCAGCCACAGGGGCAGGAAGACCCAGTACTTC. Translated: CASSHRGRKTQYF.

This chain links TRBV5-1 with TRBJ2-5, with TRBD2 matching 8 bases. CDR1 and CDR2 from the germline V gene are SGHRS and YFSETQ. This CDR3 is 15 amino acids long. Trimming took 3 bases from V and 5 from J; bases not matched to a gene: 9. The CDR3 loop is CASSWERGGSETQYF. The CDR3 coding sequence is TGCGCCAGCAGCTGGGAACGGGGGGGATCCGAGACCCAGTACTTC.